These 19 T cell receptor beta chains were sequenced from one sample in a study of shared clonotypes between healthy human individuals. CD45RO-negative CD8 cells positively selected for CCR7 made up the naive population, which excluded terminally differentiated effector memory CD45RA+ cells. Repertoires were generated with immunoSEQ multiplex PCR, while TCRdb's copy carries only in-frame clones and drops some. Of roughly 2,000,000 clones in the sample, about 95% were seen once. Specimen: naive CD8+ T cells sorted from blood. These receptors came from a man in his late teens or twenties in good health.

Only one count was recorded for this clone. The chain combines TRBV6-5 with TRBJ2-3; D remains unclear. Germline assignment: CDR1 MNHEY and CDR2 SVGAGI. V lost 2 bases, J lost 3 bases, and 6 bases lay in between. The CDR3 covers 13 residues. The CDR3 spells CASSYQQTDTQYF. The CDR3 DNA is TGTGCCAGCAGTTACCAGCAGACAGATACGCAGTATTTT.

CDR3 sequence (DNA): TGTGCCAGCAGGCAGAGGCAGCCCTACGAGCAGTACTTC. Residues: CASRQRQPYEQYF. This rearrangement joins TRBV6-1 to TRBJ2-7; D call uncertain. CDR1 is MNHNS and CDR2 is SASEGT in the germline V gene. The CDR3 is 13 residues long. Trimming removed 6 bases at V and 2 bases at J, with 11 bases between.

V usage is TRBV2 and J usage is TRBJ1-3; TRBD1 is a possible D gene (5 bases). From germline, CDR1 is SNHLY and CDR2 FYNNEI. The CDR3 loop spans 16 amino acids. V lost 1 base, J lost 1 base, and 11 bases lay in between. CDR3 loop: CASSEGWGLSGNTIYF. The CDR3 region has the DNA TGTGCCAGCAGTGAAGGGTGGGGACTATCTGGAAACACCATATATTTT.

The chain carries TRBV9 and TRBJ2-1; D unresolved. V was shortened by 4 bases and J by 4 bases, with 12 bases between the two germline ends. CDR3 length: 14 residues. Germline V CDR1 and CDR2: SGDLS, YYNGEE. CDR3 sequence (DNA): TGTGCCAGCAGCCCGCAAAACGGATACAATGAGCAGTTCTTC. Translating it yields CASSPQNGYNEQFF.

This clone was seen a handful of times. Different DNA sequences within this sample yield the same CDR3. This sequence joins TRBV11-3 and TRBJ1-6, with D perhaps TRBD1 (5 bases). The CDR3 is made up of 13 amino acids. The germline V gene encodes CDR1 SGHNT and CDR2 YENEEA. With 3 bases removed from V and 9 bases from J, the gap between germline ends came to 9 bases. CDR3 sequence reads: CASSLGGGSPLHF. The CDR3 nucleotides read TGTGCCAGCAGCTTGGGGGGAGGTTCACCCCTCCACTTT.

This sequence joins TRBV29-1 and TRBJ1-1; no reliable D call. This CDR3 region has 15 residues. Trimming pared 2 bases from V and 0 bases from J, leaving 13 bases between. Per germline, CDR1 SQVTM and CDR2 ANQGSEA. CDR3 loop: CSVEFLEIMNTEAFF. The CDR3 DNA sequence: TGCAGCGTTGAATTTCTGGAAATCATGAACACTGAAGCTTTCTTT.

V usage is TRBV7-8 and J usage is TRBJ2-2; D is unresolved. Germline CDR1 reads SGHVS; CDR2 reads FQNEAQ. The CDR3 consists of 14 residues. The V end was cut by 0 bases, the J end by 7 bases, with 9 bases between. The CDR3 coding sequence is TGTGCCAGCAGCTTAGCTTTTGACGTCGGGGAGCTGTTTTTT. This gives the protein CASSLAFDVGELFF.

The rearrangement joins TRBV15 to TRBJ2-3, with 7 bases that match TRBD2. CDR3 size: 18 residues. Germline V gene sequence: CDR1 LNHNV, CDR2 YYDKDF (reference sequence). V lost 0 bases, J lost 2 bases, and 11 bases stayed unmatched. The CDR3 here is CATSRDFSGSGVTDTQYF. The CDR3 coding sequence is TGTGCCACCAGCAGAGATTTTTCAGGAAGCGGGGTCACAGATACGCAGTATTTT.

The genes are TRBV30 and TRBJ2-2; D not certain. Germline V gene lookup returns CDR1 GTSNPN and CDR2 SVGIG (reference sequence). V was trimmed by 0 bases and J by 5 bases, leaving 10 bases between them. CDR3 length equals 14 residues. The CDR3 region is CAWSVRGWTGELFF. The CDR3 DNA follows: TGTGCCTGGAGTGTACGTGGGTGGACCGGGGAGCTGTTTTTT.

A remark on this clone: In the same sample, other DNA sequences code for this CDR3. V gene TRBV10-3 combines with J gene TRBJ2-5; D not resolved. The CDR3 covers 11 residues. V was shortened by 0 bases and J by 4 bases, with 0 bases between the two germline ends. Germline V gene data show CDR1 as ENHRY and CDR2 as SYGVKD. The CDR3 loop reads CAISESETQYF. The CDR3 region has the DNA TGTGCCATCAGTGAGTCAGAGACCCAGTACTTC.

The chain employs TRBV29-1 and TRBJ1-2; D gene uncertain. This CDR3 region has 12 residues. CDR1 and CDR2 from the germline V gene are SQVTM and ANQGSEA. Trimming shortened V by 1 base and J by 7 bases, and 10 bases separated the two germline ends. CDR3 sequence reads: CSVEAGSGGYTF. In nucleotides, the CDR3 is TGCAGCGTTGAAGCCGGCAGCGGTGGCTACACCTTC.

V gene TRBV6-6 combines with J gene TRBJ1-2, with D maybe TRBD1 (6 bases). V was shortened by 0 bases and J by 5 bases, with 10 bases between the two germline ends. Germline V lookup: CDR1 MNHNY, CDR2 SVGAGI (reference sequence). The CDR3 has 14 residues. This CDR3 is CASSYSEGEYGYTF. CDR3 DNA: TGTGCCAGCAGTTACTCGGAGGGGGAATATGGCTACACCTTC.

This clone came up a few times. The gene calls are TRBV7-9 and TRBJ1-6; 10 bases map to TRBD1. This CDR3 region has 12 residues. The germline V gene has CDR1 SEHNR and CDR2 FQNEAQ (reference sequence). V lost 7 bases and J lost 14; bases outside the gene matches: 5. CDR3 sequence reads: CASTDRGITLHF. The CDR3 bases are TGTGCCAGCACGGACAGGGGGATCACCCTCCACTTT.

This clone was detected once. The V call is TRBV2, the J call TRBJ2-1, with no clear D. The CDR3 loop spans 12 amino acids. V dropped 2 bases and J dropped 5 bases, with 4 bases sitting between them. CDR1 is SNHLY, CDR2 FYNNEI, per germline. This chain's CDR3 is CASSERNNEQFF. CDR3 DNA: TGTGCCAGCAGTGAAAGGAACAATGAGCAGTTCTTC.

This chain joins TRBV11-2 and TRBJ2-1, with 9 positions matching TRBD2. In germline, CDR1 is SGHAT, CDR2 FQNNGV. V shed 5 bases and J 2 bases; nucleotides not matched to a gene: 7. The CDR3 is 16 amino acids. The DNA of the CDR3 is TGTGCCAGCAGCGACCTAGCGGGGCTAACCTACAATGAGCAGTTCTTC. Residues: CASSDLAGLTYNEQFF. Based on the CDR3 plus reference TRBV11-2 and TRBJ2-1, the full variable domain is EAGVAQSPRYKIIEKRQSVAFWCNPISGHATLYWYQQILGQGPKLLIQFQNNGVVDDSQLPKDRFSAERLKGVDSTLKIQPAKLEDSAVYLCASSDLAGLTYNEQFFGPGTRLTVL.

For the CDR3, the DNA is TGCGCCAGCAGCTCAGATCCCACCTACGAGCAGTACTTC. Amino acid sequence: CASSSDPTYEQYF. This rearrangement joins TRBV4-3 to TRBJ2-7; D is ambiguous. The CDR3 is 13 residues long. The germline gives CDR1 LGHNA, CDR2 YSLEER. The ends were cut back, 5 bases at V and 2 bases at J, with 10 bases in the middle.

This clone was seen a single time. The V gene is TRBV30, the J gene TRBJ2-7; the match to TRBD2 covers 8 bases. J lost 3 bases, V lost 1 base, and 8 bases had no gene match. This CDR3 has 15 amino acids. From germline, CDR1 is GTSNPN and CDR2 SVGIG (reference sequence). The CDR3 reads CAWSGAGGPFYEQYF. The CDR3 DNA reads TGTGCCTGGAGTGGTGCGGGGGGACCTTTCTACGAGCAGTACTTC.

On this clone: The sample holds other DNA sequences that translate to the same CDR3. V and J are TRBV5-1 and TRBJ2-3, with D uncertain. The V gene lost 2 bases and the J gene lost 1 base, with 8 bases spanning the gap. The CDR3 spans 14 residues. The germline gives CDR1 SGHRS, CDR2 YFSETQ. This CDR3 is CASSFGGGTDTQYF. The DNA of the CDR3 is TGCGCCAGCAGCTTTGGTGGGGGCACAGATACGCAGTATTTT.

Comments on this clone: The sample has other DNA sequences that encode this CDR3 too. The rearrangement links TRBV28 to TRBJ2-1; 8 bases align to TRBD1. CDR1 is MDHEN and CDR2 is SYDVKM in the germline V gene. This CDR3 has 14 amino acids. V lost 6 bases and J lost 2; bases outside the gene matches: 3. The CDR3 here is CASSPDRAYNEQFF. The CDR3 nucleotides read TGTGCCAGCAGCCCGGACAGGGCCTACAATGAGCAGTTCTTC.